This T cell receptor (beta chain) originates from a study of T cells in localized non-small cell lung cancer (dated by TCRdb to 2019 to 2021). Regarding the complete study: The study examined T cell repertoires in approximately 240 patients with early-stage NSCLC and compared tumors with uninvolved tumor-adjacent lungs. All 240 or so NSCLC patients in the cohort were treatment-naive and had localized lung tumors that were resected. NSCLC patients had a mean age of approximately 66 years, and fewer than 150 were male and 107 female. Overall study results and their limits: Uninvolved tumor-adjacent lung showed the highest T cell clonality, higher than tumor, which suggests more focused antigenic responses in the uninvolved tumor-adjacent lung. Multi-region tumor sequencing was not performed, so intratumor heterogeneity could not be excluded. Of the top 100 tumor clones, a median of 57 were detected in paired uninvolved adjacent lung; about 28 were also among that lung's top 100. Higher blood T cell density associated with longer overall survival, while higher adjacent-lung clonality associated with shorter survival. Because the study design was exploratory, TCR variables were selected using unadjusted p-values without false-discovery rate correction.

As for this clone: The target of this receptor is not known. The record has no base qualities; no much larger clone is one base away.

The immunoSEQ Assay was used to sequence TCR beta CDR3 regions from DNA. Regarding the original processing steps: T cell density was computed as TCR beta template counts normalized to usable DNA estimated by amplifying housekeeping genes. Richness was estimated with the preseqR package, extrapolating to 400,000 templates for PBMC samples and 120,000 templates for tissue samples. Clonality was calculated as one minus Pielou's evenness. To identify tissue-enriched TCRs, differential abundance testing was run on productive amino-acid clonotypes with a minimum total count of 5 and an alpha of 0.1. The Jaccard Index and the Morisita Overlap Index were used to measure repertoire overlap between compartments. GLIPH clustered TCR beta CDR3s with public tetramer-defined viral CDR3s; viral motifs required at least three viral sequences plus V-gene enrichment. As stored in TCRdb, this immuneACCESS dataset retains in-frame rearrangements with V and J assigned. A fraction of the clones does not appear; measured against another copy, unresolved V genes explain less than half of the discrepancy, and the remainder lacks a known reason. V and J calls and clone size come straight from that table; D and trimming were deduced from the DNA. The sample table holds fewer than 50,000 clones, of which 86% were seen once. Around 6.1% of the sample is taken by the ten largest.

At diagnosis, tumor, uninvolved tumor-adjacent lung and peripheral blood were collected and then preserved as a mix of FFPE and fresh-frozen material. For TCR repertoire profiling, blood samples were analyzed in the form of peripheral blood mononuclear cells. According to the germline V gene, CDR1 reads SGHVS and CDR2 reads FQNEAQ. The CDR3, cysteine through phenylalanine, is 11 amino acids long. The entry retains the CDR3 DNA only, 33 bases that are in frame from base 1. Between the V and J ends, shortened by 5 bases and 10 bases respectively, the junction contains 9 bases. The rearrangement joined TRBV7-8 to TRBJ2-1; the D gene identity is not certain. This receptor was taken from a male donor at least 60 years old with stage II lung adenocarcinoma. Specimen: peripheral blood mononuclear cells, collected before any cancer treatment. The CDR3 corresponds to CASSPQREQFF. The bases read TGTGCCAGCAGCCCACAACGAGAGCAGTTCTTC.